What follows are 25 T cell receptor beta chains derived from one specimen sequenced in a study of cytomegalovirus exposure and HLA in healthy donors. Repertoires were generated with immunoSEQ multiplex PCR, while TCRdb's copy carries only in-frame clones and drops some. The sample gives fewer than 140,000 clones, about 87% of which show up once; 1.8% is in the top ten. The sequencing input was PBMCs. These receptors were taken from a woman in her late teens or twenties in good health and CMV-seropositive.

This clone was observed a single time. The rearrangement uses TRBV5-4 and TRBJ2-1; 7 positions match TRBD1. Looked up from germline, CDR1 is SGHNT and CDR2 is YYREEE (reference sequence). This CDR3 has 18 amino acids. V was clipped by 1 base and J by 3 bases; unmatched bases: 13. The CDR3 DNA is TGTGCCAGCAGCTTGTGGGGATCAGGGGGTATGGGCTACAATGAGCAGTTCTTC. Encoded protein: CASSLWGSGGMGYNEQFF.

The chain employs TRBV7-8 and TRBJ2-1, with 9 bases that match TRBD1. V shed 1 base, J shed 6 bases, and the junction held 10 bases outside the gene matches. CDR1 is SGHVS and CDR2 is FQNEAQ in the germline V gene. The CDR3 has 17 amino acids. CDR3: CASSLVLGTGSPNEQFF. DNA of the CDR3: TGTGCCAGCAGCTTAGTCCTCGGGACAGGGAGTCCCAATGAGCAGTTCTTC.

This chain connects TRBV11-3 to TRBJ2-3; D possibly corresponds to TRBD2 (5 bases). The CDR3 has 17 amino acids. Germline V lookup: CDR1 SGHNT, CDR2 YENEEA. V was trimmed by 3 bases and J by 3 bases, leaving 19 bases between them. CDR3: CASSFGSGDRRTDTQYF. DNA for the CDR3: TGTGCCAGCAGCTTTGGGAGCGGAGATCGCAGGACAGATACGCAGTATTTT.

This chain uses TRBV9 with TRBJ2-3, with TRBD1 matching 7 bases. The CDR3 runs to 16 residues. Trimming removed 3 bases from V and 0 bases from J; junction bases left unmatched: 7. From germline, CDR1 is SGDLS and CDR2 YYNGEE. DNA of the CDR3: TGTGCCAGCAGCGAACTCGAGGGGGCGAGCACAGATACGCAGTATTTT. Its translation is CASSELEGASTDTQYF.

The V and J genes are TRBV19 and TRBJ1-1, with D tentatively TRBD1 (5 bases). Germline loops: CDR1 LNHDA, CDR2 SQIVND (reference sequence). There are 15 residues in the CDR3. Trimming cost V 7 bases and J 2 bases, with 17 bases left between them. The CDR3 here is CASTWGGFANTEAFF. CDR3 nucleotides: TGTGCCAGTACCTGGGGCGGATTTGCAAACACTGAAGCTTTCTTT.

The rearrangement uses TRBV28 and TRBJ1-2; possibly TRBD1 for D (5 bases). Trimming left V 2 bases short and J 3 bases short, with 16 bases between. The CDR3 length is 16 residues. Germline V CDR1 and CDR2: MDHEN, SYDVKM. CDR3 sequence: CASSLRKRGRYYGYTF. The CDR3 DNA sequence: TGTGCCAGCAGTTTACGCAAAAGGGGCAGATACTATGGCTACACCTTC.

V gene TRBV27 combines with J gene TRBJ2-3; 9 bases align to TRBD1. Per germline, CDR1 MNHEY and CDR2 SMNVEV (reference sequence). The CDR3 is 19 residues long. V trimming: 5 bases; J trimming: 1 base; junction bases outside the gene matches: 16. The DNA of the CDR3 is TGTGCCAGCAGTGAGACAGGGGGAAGATTAGCGGGTGGCACAGATACGCAGTATTTT. Translating it yields CASSETGGRLAGGTDTQYF.

This chain joins TRBV5-4 and TRBJ1-6; D is unresolved. Germline CDR1 and CDR2: SGHNT and YYREEE (reference sequence). Trimming left V 4 bases short and J 9 bases short, with 17 bases between. CDR3 length: 15 residues. In DNA form, the CDR3 reads TGTGCCAGCAGCCCGTCGGGTAGCGCGTCTTCACCCCTCCACTTT. The encoded protein is CASSPSGSASSPLHF.

The chain is built from TRBV7-9 and TRBJ1-1; D gene unclear. The CDR3 covers 12 residues. Per germline, CDR1 SEHNR and CDR2 FQNEAQ (reference sequence). Trimming stripped 5 bases from V and 4 bases from J, with 8 bases between. The CDR3, as DNA: TGTGCCAGCAGCCCCCGGGGCACTGAAGCTTTCTTT. Translating it yields CASSPRGTEAFF.

The chain has TRBV9 and TRBJ2-1, with TRBD2 identical over 9 bases. Germline CDR1 SGDLS, CDR2 YYNGEE. The CDR3 runs to 15 residues. The J segment lost 4 bases and the V segment lost 0 bases, leaving 2 bases of the junction unmatched. The CDR3 is CASSVGAGGYNEQFF. The CDR3 DNA is TGTGCCAGCAGCGTAGGAGCGGGGGGTTACAATGAGCAGTTCTTC.

CDR3 in DNA: TGTGCCAGCAGCCCTGGAGAAAACTATGGCTACACCTTC. This sequence encodes CASSPGENYGYTF. This sequence joins TRBV11-2 and TRBJ1-2; D gene unclear. The V gene's germline CDR1 is SGHAT and CDR2 FQNNGV. The CDR3 loop spans 13 amino acids. The V gene lost 5 bases and the J gene lost 2 bases, with 9 bases spanning the gap.

Here the CDR3 DNA reads TGTGCCAGCAGCTTATCCCCAGCGGGGGCCTATGGGTATTTT. Translation: CASSLSPAGAYGYF. The rearrangement uses TRBV7-2 and TRBJ2-3; the match to TRBD2 covers 8 bases. The V segment lost 2 bases and the J segment 14 bases; nucleotides outside the gene matches: 12. The CDR3 has 14 amino acids. CDR1 is SGHTA and CDR2 is FQGNSA in the germline V gene.

CDR3 sequence: CASSLGQGATDTQYF. DNA of the CDR3: TGTGCCAGCAGTTTAGGACAGGGGGCCACAGATACGCAGTATTTT. The rearrangement uses TRBV28 and TRBJ2-3, with 11 bases matching TRBD1. The J segment lost 2 bases and the V segment lost 2 bases, leaving 0 bases of the junction unmatched. From germline, CDR1 is MDHEN and CDR2 SYDVKM. The CDR3 covers 15 residues.

J is TRBJ2-5 and V is TRBV27, with D possibly being TRBD1 (6 bases). Germline CDR1 reads MNHEY; CDR2 reads SMNVEV (reference sequence). The V end was cut by 6 bases, the J end by 2 bases, with 10 bases between. The CDR3 has 13 residues. The CDR3: CASSKDRQETQYF. In nucleotides, the CDR3 is TGTGCCAGCAGCAAGGACAGACAAGAGACCCAGTACTTC.

This sequence joins TRBV5-1 and TRBJ2-2, with D possibly being TRBD2 (5 bases). V lost 2 bases and J lost 3, with 8 bases in between. This CDR3 region has 14 residues. Germline CDR1 and CDR2: SGHRS and YFSETQ. The CDR3 nucleotides are TGCGCCAGCAGCTTCGAGGGTCACACCGGGGAGCTGTTTTTT. Protein product: CASSFEGHTGELFF. The full variable domain, completed using reference TRBV5-1 and TRBJ2-2, is KAGVTQTPRYLIKTRGQQVTLSCSPISGHRSVSWYQQTPGQGLQFLFEYFSETQRNKGNFPGRFSGRQFSNSRSEMNVSTLELGDSALYLCASSFEGHTGELFFGEGSRLTVL.

This clone was observed a handful of times. J is TRBJ2-7 and V is TRBV6-5, with D possibly being TRBD1 (5 bases). This CDR3 spans 15 amino acids. In germline, CDR1 is MNHEY, CDR2 SVGAGI. Trimming took off 2 bases at V and 4 bases at J, with 15 bases between the two ends. CDR3 protein: CASSYGAGQTYEQYF. The CDR3 nucleotides read TGTGCCAGCAGTTACGGGGCTGGGCAGACATACGAGCAGTACTTC.

The gene calls are TRBV27 and TRBJ1-2; 7 bases map to TRBD1. Losses at the gene ends were 1 base for V and 4 bases for J; bases not matched to a gene: 6. Germline V lookup: CDR1 MNHEY, CDR2 SMNVEV (reference sequence). The CDR3 loop spans 15 amino acids. Here the CDR3 reads CASSLWAGGTYGYTF. The CDR3 nucleotides are TGTGCCAGCAGTTTATGGGCAGGGGGGACCTATGGCTACACCTTC.

V usage is TRBV6-1 and J usage is TRBJ2-7; 12 nucleotides match TRBD1. J gave up 6 bases and V 7 bases, and 7 bases lay outside the gene matches. Germline V gives CDR1 MNHNS, CDR2 SASEGT. The CDR3 spans 14 residues. DNA of the CDR3: TGTGCCAGCACTCCGGGACAGGGGGCTCTCGAGCAGTACGTC. Translation gives CASTPGQGALEQYV.

This clone was found a few times. The chain is built from TRBV28 and TRBJ1-5; perhaps TRBD1 as D (5 bases). Germline-derived CDR1 and CDR2 are MDHEN and SYDVKM. The CDR3 extends over 15 amino acids. Trimming stripped 1 base from V and 4 bases from J, with 11 bases between. CDR3 sequence (DNA): TGTGCCAGCAGTTTATACGCGGGGGGAAATCAGCCCCAGCATTTT. Translation: CASSLYAGGNQPQHF.

The V gene is TRBV7-9, the J gene TRBJ1-4; weak D call: TRBD1 (6 bases). V was shortened by 8 bases and J by 0 bases, with 16 bases between the two germline ends. The CDR3 has 16 residues. The germline gives CDR1 SEHNR, CDR2 FQNEAQ (reference sequence). CDR3 coding DNA: TGTGCCAGCCGGGGGGCCACGGGTGCAACTAATGAAAAACTGTTTTTT. It is translated as CASRGATGATNEKLFF. Supplemented by reference TRBV7-9 and TRBJ1-4, the full variable domain reads DTGVSQNPRHKITKRGQNVTFRCDPISEHNRLYWYRQTLGQGPEFLTYFQNEAQLEKSRLLSDRFSAERPKGSFSTLEIQRTEQGDSAMYLCASRGATGATNEKLFFGSGTQLSVL.

The gene calls are TRBV4-1 and TRBJ2-2; 7 bases match TRBD1. The V and J ends lost 3 bases and 0 bases, in that order; junction bases with no gene match: 4. Germline V gene lookup returns CDR1 MGHRA and CDR2 YSYEKL. The CDR3 contains 16 residues. The CDR3 loop is CASSHLGQTNTGELFF. The CDR3 nucleotides are TGCGCCAGCAGCCACCTGGGACAGACGAACACCGGGGAGCTGTTTTTT.

This sequence joins TRBV4-2 and TRBJ2-3; 9 positions agree with TRBD2. Germline CDR1 and CDR2: LGHNA and YNFKEQ. Unmatched junction bases numbered 7, after V lost 0 bases and J lost 6 bases. CDR3 size: 16 residues. CDR3 protein: CASSQDPAGGPDTQYF. CDR3 coding DNA: TGTGCCAGCAGCCAAGATCCAGCGGGGGGCCCCGATACGCAGTATTTT.

The chain combines TRBV5-4 with TRBJ1-1, with TRBD1 matching over 9 bases. J was trimmed by 4 bases and V by 3 bases; bases with no gene match: 7. The CDR3 contains 15 residues. From germline, CDR1 is SGHNT and CDR2 YYREEE (reference sequence). The DNA for the CDR3 is TGTGCCAGCAGCTATTCGGGGACAGGGTCCACTGAAGCTTTCTTT. As protein: CASSYSGTGSTEAFF.

The chain recombines TRBV9 with TRBJ1-6, with D possibly being TRBD1 (5 bases). Trimming pared 0 bases from V and 10 bases from J, leaving 14 bases between. CDR3 length equals 15 residues. Germline V CDR1 and CDR2: SGDLS, YYNGEE. CDR3 loop: CASSVESQGPSPLHF. CDR3 bases: TGTGCCAGCAGCGTAGAGTCCCAGGGCCCCTCACCCCTCCACTTT.

The J gene is TRBJ1-6, the V gene TRBV28; D may be TRBD1 (5 bases). The CDR3 contains 16 residues. Germline V CDR1 and CDR2: MDHEN, SYDVKM. V shed 5 bases and J shed 9 bases, with 20 bases lying between them. CDR3 sequence: CASSPPALVRGSPLHF. CDR3 nucleotide sequence: TGTGCCAGCAGTCCACCCGCCTTAGTTAGGGGTTCACCCCTCCACTTT.